This passage covers 4 T cell receptor beta chains from one sample sequenced in a study of identical twins. Each CDR3 protein gets one entry after TCRdb re-called the 5' RACE reads with MiXCR. The table records approximately 220,000 distinct CDR3 sequences, 6.5% to 9% of them present only once. The data were also submitted as part of a second study, on yellow fever vaccine responses in identical twins.

Source material: CD8+ T cells sorted from blood. The receptors shown here come from a woman younger than 30 in good health.

The CDR3 nucleotides read TGTGCCAGCTCGGGAGCGGGAGATAGCAATGAGCAGTTCTTC. Residues: CASSGAGDSNEQFF. The genes are TRBV5-6 and TRBJ2-1, with 8 bases matching TRBD2. CDR1 is SGHDT and CDR2 is YYEEEE in the germline V gene. The CDR3 runs 14 residues. With 7 bases clipped from V and 6 bases from J, the junction kept 9 bases outside the gene matches.

At least ten counts were recorded for this clonotype. The CDR3 region is CSARPRQGTQETQYF. The CDR3 nucleotides read TGCAGTGCTAGACCCCGCCAGGGGACTCAAGAGACCCAGTACTTC. The chain links TRBV20-1 to TRBJ2-5; D is perhaps TRBD1 or TRBD2 (6 bases each). CDR1 DFQATT and CDR2 SNEGSKA come from the germline V gene (reference sequence). The CDR3 is 15 residues long. Trimming took 2 bases from V and 2 from J, leaving 15 bases between them.

The chain uses TRBV6-6 and TRBJ2-7, with a possible D match to TRBD1 (6 bases). Trimming took off 7 bases at V and 0 bases at J, with 10 bases between the two ends. CDR1 and CDR2 from the germline V gene are MNHNY and SVGAGI (reference sequence). This CDR3 has 13 amino acids. CDR3 loop: CASNPTGSYEQYF. CDR3 coding DNA: TGTGCCAGCAACCCGACAGGCTCCTACGAGCAGTACTTC.

This clonotype was seen more than once but under ten times. This rearrangement joins TRBV5-1 to TRBJ2-1; no clear D gene. The V gene lost 2 bases and the J gene lost 8 bases, with 17 bases spanning the gap. CDR1 is SGHRS and CDR2 is YFSETQ in the germline V gene. This CDR3 region has 15 residues. CDR3 DNA: TGCGCCAGCAGCTTCGGTCCTCAGAGTTCGGATGAGCAGTTCTTC. Translating it yields CASSFGPQSSDEQFF. Looking up the rest from reference TRBV5-1 and TRBJ2-1 gives the full variable domain: KAGVTQTPRYLIKTRGQQVTLSCSPISGHRSVSWYQQTPGQGLQFLFEYFSETQRNKGNFPGRFSGRQFSNSRSEMNVSTLELGDSALYLCASSFGPQSSDEQFFGPGTRLTVL.